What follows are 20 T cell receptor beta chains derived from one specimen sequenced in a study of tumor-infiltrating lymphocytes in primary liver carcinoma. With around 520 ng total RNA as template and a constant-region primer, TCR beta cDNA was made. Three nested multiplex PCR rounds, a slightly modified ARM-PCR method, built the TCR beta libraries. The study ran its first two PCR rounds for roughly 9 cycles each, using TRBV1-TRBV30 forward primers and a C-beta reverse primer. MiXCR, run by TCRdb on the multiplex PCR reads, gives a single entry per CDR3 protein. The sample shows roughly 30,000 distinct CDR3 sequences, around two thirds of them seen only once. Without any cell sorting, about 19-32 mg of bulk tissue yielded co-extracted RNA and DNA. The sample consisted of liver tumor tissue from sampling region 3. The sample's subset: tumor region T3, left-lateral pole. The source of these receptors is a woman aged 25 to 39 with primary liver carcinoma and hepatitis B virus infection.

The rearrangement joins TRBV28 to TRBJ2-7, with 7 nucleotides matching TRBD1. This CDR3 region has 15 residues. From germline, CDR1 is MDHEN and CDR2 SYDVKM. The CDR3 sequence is CVSSSTGKTTYEQYF. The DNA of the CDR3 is TGTGTCAGTAGTTCGACAGGGAAAACTACCTACGAGCAGTACTTC.

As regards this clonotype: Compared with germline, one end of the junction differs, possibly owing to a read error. The CDR3 loop is CASSLWAQESQYF. For the CDR3, the DNA is TGTGCCAGCAGCTTGTGGGCACAAGAGAGCCAGTACTTC. The rearrangement links TRBV5-5 to TRBJ2-5; no clear D. This CDR3 contains 13 residues. Germline CDR1 is SGHKS and CDR2 is YYEKEE (reference sequence).

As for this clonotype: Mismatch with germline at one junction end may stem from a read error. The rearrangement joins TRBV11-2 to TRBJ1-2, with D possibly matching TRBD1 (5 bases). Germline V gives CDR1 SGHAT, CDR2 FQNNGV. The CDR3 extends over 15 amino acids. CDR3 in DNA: TGTGCCTGCAGCTTAGATGGGTTGGCAGGGAGAGACTACACCTTC. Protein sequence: CACSLDGLAGRDYTF.

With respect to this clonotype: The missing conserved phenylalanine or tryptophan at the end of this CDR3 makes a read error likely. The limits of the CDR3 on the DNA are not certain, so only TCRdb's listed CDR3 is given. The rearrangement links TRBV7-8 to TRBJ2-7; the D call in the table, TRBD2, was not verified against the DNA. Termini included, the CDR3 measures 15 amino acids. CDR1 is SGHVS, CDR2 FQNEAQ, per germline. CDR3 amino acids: CASSQTSGGPYEHYL.

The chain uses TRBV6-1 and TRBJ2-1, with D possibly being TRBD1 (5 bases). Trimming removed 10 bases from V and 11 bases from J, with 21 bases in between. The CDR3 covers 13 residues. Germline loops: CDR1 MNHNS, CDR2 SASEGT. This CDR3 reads CATIGLGVTQQFF. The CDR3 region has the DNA TGTGCCACAATTGGGCTAGGGGTGACCCAGCAGTTCTTC.

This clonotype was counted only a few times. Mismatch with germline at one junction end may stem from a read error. CDR3 in DNA: TGTGCCAGTAGGTCAGGCCCGATGAGCTCCTACGAGCCGTACTTC. Protein sequence: CASRSGPMSSYEPYF. This chain uses TRBV6-5 with TRBJ2-7, with D unclear. This CDR3 region has 15 residues. Germline V gives CDR1 MNHEY, CDR2 SVGAGI.

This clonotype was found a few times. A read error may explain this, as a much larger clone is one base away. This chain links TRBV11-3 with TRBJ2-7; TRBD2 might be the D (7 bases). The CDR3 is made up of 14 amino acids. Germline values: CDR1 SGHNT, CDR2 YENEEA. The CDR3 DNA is TGTGCCAGCAGCGTGGGGGGGCCCTCCTACGATCAGTACTTC. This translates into CASSVGGPSYDQYF. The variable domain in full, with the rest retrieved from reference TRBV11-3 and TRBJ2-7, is EAGVVQSPRYKIIEKKQPVAFWCNPISGHNTLYWYLQNLGQGPELLIRYENEEAVDDSQLPKDRFSAERLKGVDSTLKIQPAELGDSAVYLCASSVGGPSYDQYFGPGTRLTVT.

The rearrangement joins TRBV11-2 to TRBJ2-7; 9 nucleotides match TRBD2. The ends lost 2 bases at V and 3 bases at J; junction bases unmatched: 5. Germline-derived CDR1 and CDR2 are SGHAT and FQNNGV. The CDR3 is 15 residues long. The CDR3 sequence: CASSLSSGSFYEQYF. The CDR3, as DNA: TGTGCCAGCAGCTTAAGTAGCGGGAGTTTCTACGAGCAGTACTTC. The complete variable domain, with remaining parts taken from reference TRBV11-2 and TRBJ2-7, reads EAGVAQSPRYKIIEKRQSVAFWCNPISGHATLYWYQQILGQGPKLLIQFQNNGVVDDSQLPKDRFSAERLKGVDSTLKIQPAKLEDSAVYLCASSLSSGSFYEQYFGPGTRLTVT.

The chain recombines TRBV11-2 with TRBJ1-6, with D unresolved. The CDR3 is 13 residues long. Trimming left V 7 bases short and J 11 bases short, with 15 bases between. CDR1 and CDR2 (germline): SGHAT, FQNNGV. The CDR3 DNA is TGTGCCAGCAACATAGATCCGGGCCCACCCCTCCACTTT. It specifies CASNIDPGPPLHF.

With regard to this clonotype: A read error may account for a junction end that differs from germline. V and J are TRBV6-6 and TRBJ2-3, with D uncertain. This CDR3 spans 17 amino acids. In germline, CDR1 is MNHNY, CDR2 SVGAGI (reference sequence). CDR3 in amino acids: CVSSYHTGPRRTYTQYF. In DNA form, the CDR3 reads TGTGTCAGCAGTTACCACACCGGACCTCGACGCACATATACGCAGTATTTT.

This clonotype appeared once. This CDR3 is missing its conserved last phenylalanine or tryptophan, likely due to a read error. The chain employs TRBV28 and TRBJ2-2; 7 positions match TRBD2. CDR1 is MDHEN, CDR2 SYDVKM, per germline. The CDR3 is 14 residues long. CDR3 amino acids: CASSSSGNTGELFS. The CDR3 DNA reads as TGTGCCAGCAGTTCTAGCGGTAACACAGGGGAGCTGTTTTCT.

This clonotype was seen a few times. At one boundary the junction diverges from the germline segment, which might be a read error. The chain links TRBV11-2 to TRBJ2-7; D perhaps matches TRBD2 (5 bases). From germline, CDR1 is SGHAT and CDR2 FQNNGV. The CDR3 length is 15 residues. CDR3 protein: CASGSPSGGRYERYF. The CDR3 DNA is TGTGCCAGCGGCTCTCCGAGTGGAGGCCGCTACGAGCGGTACTTC.

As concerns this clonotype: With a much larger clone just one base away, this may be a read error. Here the CDR3 DNA reads TGTGCCAACAGCTTAAATGTACAAGAGACCCAGTACTTC. It encodes CANSLNVQETQYF. The chain carries TRBV7-9 and TRBJ2-5; D not certain. The CDR3 length is 13 residues. Germline values: CDR1 SEHNR, CDR2 FQNEAQ (reference sequence).

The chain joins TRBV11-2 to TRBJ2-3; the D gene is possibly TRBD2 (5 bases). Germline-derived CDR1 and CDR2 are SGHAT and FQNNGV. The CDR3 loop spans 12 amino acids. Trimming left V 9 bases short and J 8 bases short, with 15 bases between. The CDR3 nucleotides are TGTGCCAGGAACCCCTGTGCGGGTACGCAGTATTTT. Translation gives CARNPCAGTQYF.

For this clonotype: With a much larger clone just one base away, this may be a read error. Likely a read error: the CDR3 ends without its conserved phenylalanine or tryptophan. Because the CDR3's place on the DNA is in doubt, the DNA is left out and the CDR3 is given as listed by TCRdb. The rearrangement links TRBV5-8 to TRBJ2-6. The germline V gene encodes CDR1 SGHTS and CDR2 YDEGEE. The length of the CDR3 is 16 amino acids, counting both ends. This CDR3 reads CASTMTGFSGANVQTS.

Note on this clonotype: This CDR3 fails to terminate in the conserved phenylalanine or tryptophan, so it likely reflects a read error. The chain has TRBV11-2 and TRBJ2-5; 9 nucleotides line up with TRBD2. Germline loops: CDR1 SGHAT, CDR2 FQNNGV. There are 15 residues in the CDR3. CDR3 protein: CASSLAGVEVETQYS. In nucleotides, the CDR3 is TGCGCCAGCAGCTTAGCGGGAGTAGAGGTGGAGACCCAGTACTCC.

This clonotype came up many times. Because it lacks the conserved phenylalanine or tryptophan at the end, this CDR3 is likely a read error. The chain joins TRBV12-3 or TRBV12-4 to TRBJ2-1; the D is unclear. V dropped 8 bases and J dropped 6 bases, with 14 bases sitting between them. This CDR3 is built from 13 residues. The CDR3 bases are TGTGCCAGCCAATTTGGCGGATGCAATGAGCAGTTCTCC. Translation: CASQFGGCNEQFS.

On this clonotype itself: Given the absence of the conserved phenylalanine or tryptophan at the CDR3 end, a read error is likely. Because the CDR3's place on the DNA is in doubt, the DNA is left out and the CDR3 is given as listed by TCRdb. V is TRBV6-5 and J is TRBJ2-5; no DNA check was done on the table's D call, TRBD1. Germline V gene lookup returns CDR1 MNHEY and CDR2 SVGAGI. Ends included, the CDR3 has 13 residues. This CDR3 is CARSTDRGLTQYL.

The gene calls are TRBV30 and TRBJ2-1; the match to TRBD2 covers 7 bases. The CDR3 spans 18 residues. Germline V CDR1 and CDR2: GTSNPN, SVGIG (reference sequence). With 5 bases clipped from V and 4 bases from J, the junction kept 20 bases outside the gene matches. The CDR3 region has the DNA TGTGCCTGGGGCCACGGCGGACTAGGGCCTGACCATTACAATGAGCAGTTCTTC. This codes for CAWGHGGLGPDHYNEQFF.

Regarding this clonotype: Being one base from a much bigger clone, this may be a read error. Here the CDR3 reads CASSQTGSEQCF. For the CDR3, the DNA is TGTGCCAGCAGCCAGACAGGGTCCGAGCAGTGCTTC. This chain links TRBV11-2 with TRBJ2-7, with TRBD1 matching 7 bases. The CDR3 spans 12 residues. Germline CDR1 is SGHAT and CDR2 is FQNNGV.